These T cell receptor beta chains were read from a single sample in a study of T cell responses to AZD1222 COVID-19 vaccine. The repertoire was sequenced with immunoSEQ multiplex PCR; TCRdb's copy has only in-frame clones and lacks some. The table lists some 97,000 clones, around nine tenths of them singletons, with 15% to 20% in the top ten. The material was peripheral blood, obtained on day 0 of AZD1222 vaccination. The origin of the receptors is an adult in good health. The CDR3 runs from the conserved cysteine through the conserved F or W. Fields, in order: clone size, D gene, V gene, J gene, CDR3 DNA, CDR3 protein. A D gene is named only where the DNA matches it firmly. Not all rows give a size; the values are once, few, many and, for expanded clones, a class.

-	TRBD1	TRBV27	TRBJ2-7	TGTGCCAGCAGTGGGGGGACAGGGGGGTACTACGAGCAGTACTTC	CASSGGTGGYYEQYF
-	TRBD1	TRBV5-8	TRBJ1-5	TGTGCCAGCAGCCGTGGGGTAGGACAGGGGGTGATCCGTCAGCCCCAGCATTTT	CASSRGVGQGVIRQPQHF
-	TRBD2	TRBV29-1	TRBJ2-7	TGCAGCGTCCTCAAGGCTAGCGGGGCACCCGGGGAGCAGTACTTC	CSVLKASGAPGEQYF
-	-	TRBV5-6	TRBJ2-7	TGTGCCAGCAGCGGGGCGGAAGACAGCGTGTACGAGCAGTACTTC	CASSGAEDSVYEQYF
-	-	TRBV7-9	TRBJ1-1	TGTGCCAGCAGCTCGCGAACAGGGAATTTTGAAGCTTTCTTT	CASSSRTGNFEAFF
-	TRBD2	TRBV11-2	TRBJ2-5	TGTGCCAGCAGCTTCCCGGGAGGGTGGGCGACCCAGTACTTC	CASSFPGGWATQYF
-	TRBD1	TRBV6-5	TRBJ1-2	TGTGCCACCAGACCCGGACAGGGGGCTTTACGGGGCTACACCTTC	CATRPGQGALRGYTF
-	TRBD1	TRBV10-3	TRBJ1-1	TGTGCCATCAGACCGGGACAGGACATGAACACTGAAGCTTTCTTT	CAIRPGQDMNTEAFF
-	-	TRBV28	TRBJ2-7	TGTGCCAGCAGTCCCCCGACAGGCTCCTTCTACGAGCAGTACTTC	CASSPPTGSFYEQYF
-	TRBD1	TRBV7-9	TRBJ1-1	TGTGCCAGCAGCTTAGGGACGGGACAGCCTGAAGCTTTCTTT	CASSLGTGQPEAFF
few	-	TRBV2	TRBJ1-1	TGTGCCAGCAGGGCGGATTGGGTGGCTGAAGCTTTCTTT	CASRADWVAEAFF
-	TRBD1	TRBV18	TRBJ2-5	TGTGCCAGCTCGACAGGGGAACAAGAGACCCAGTACTTC	CASSTGEQETQYF
-	TRBD2	TRBV5-6	TRBJ2-4	TGTGCCAGCAGCTTCCAGCGGGGGGGCCCCAAAAACATTCAGTACTTC	CASSFQRGGPKNIQYF
-	-	TRBV10-1	TRBJ2-7	TGCGCCAGCAGTGAGATGGGGGAGGCTTACGAGCAGTACTTC	CASSEMGEAYEQYF
-	-	TRBV5-5	TRBJ1-2	TGTGCCAGCAGCCTGCGGGAGAACTATGGCTACACCTTC	CASSLRENYGYTF
-	TRBD1	TRBV7-2	TRBJ1-2	TGTGCCAGCACCCCAATAGGGCCCCCGACAGGGTTGAGGGTCTATGGCTACACCTTC	CASTPIGPPTGLRVYGYTF
-	TRBD1	TRBV5-1	TRBJ1-4	TGCGCCAGCAGCCCCGGACAGGGAGGGAACCAAATGAAGGAAAAACTGTTTTTT	CASSPGQGGNQMKEKLFF
-	TRBD2	TRBV5-1	TRBJ2-1	TGCGCCAGCAGCTTGGCCTCTAGCGGGAGGTTCTACAATGAGCAGTTCTTC	CASSLASSGRFYNEQFF
-	-	TRBV3-1/TRBV3-2	TRBJ2-6	TGTGCCAGCAGCCTCCAAGTTCTCGCTGGGGCCAACGTCCTGACTTTC	CASSLQVLAGANVLTF
-	TRBD1	TRBV13	TRBJ2-7	TGTGCCAGCAGCTTGAGGGGGACAGGGGCTACCTACGAGCAGTACTTC	CASSLRGTGATYEQYF
few	-	TRBV6-5	TRBJ1-5	TGTGCCAGCAGTTACGTGTTGGGACAGCCCCAGCATTTT	CASSYVLGQPQHF
-	-	TRBV5-1	TRBJ1-4	TGCGCCAGCAGCTTGGGCAGCCCAACTAATGAAAAACTGTTTTTT	CASSLGSPTNEKLFF
-	-	TRBV6-1	TRBJ2-1	TGTGCCAGCAGCCCCCCAGGGGGGGGGTATGAGCAGTTCTTC	CASSPPGGGYEQFF
few	-	TRBV6-4	TRBJ2-5	TGTGCCAGCAGTGGGCACAGTCGGATCAAGGAGACCCAGTACTTC	CASSGHSRIKETQYF
-	TRBD2	TRBV4-2	TRBJ2-1	TGTGCCAGCAGCGGACTAGCAGATTACAATGAGCAGTTCTTC	CASSGLADYNEQFF
-	-	TRBV6-5	TRBJ1-2	TGTGCCAGCAGTTACTCGACGGGACGGTTTAACTATGGCTACACCTTC	CASSYSTGRFNYGYTF
-	TRBD1	TRBV7-9	TRBJ2-2	TGTGCCAGCAGCTTAGCCTACACAGGGGGCGCGAACACCGGGGAGCTGTTTTTT	CASSLAYTGGANTGELFF
-	-	TRBV7-2	TRBJ1-1	TGTGCCAGCAGCTTAGGTTTAGGGGGAACTGAAGCTTTCTTT	CASSLGLGGTEAFF
-	-	TRBV7-2	TRBJ2-4	TGTGCCAGCAGCTTAGGAAGGATGTCAGGGCCCAAAGGCATTCAGTACTTC	CASSLGRMSGPKGIQYF
-	-	TRBV27	TRBJ1-2	TGTGCCAGCAGTACACAGGGTTATGGCTACACCTTC	CASSTQGYGYTF
-	TRBD1	TRBV7-9	TRBJ1-2	TGTGCCAGCAGCCGACAGGGATGGGGCTACACCTTC	CASSRQGWGYTF
once	TRBD1	TRBV6-5	TRBJ2-2	TGTGCCAGCAGTTCTACAGGGGGCGAGGGCACCGGGGAGCTGTTTTTT	CASSSTGGEGTGELFF
-	-	TRBV5-1	TRBJ2-3	TGCGCCAGCAGCTTGGACGAGGCTAGAGGCACAGATACGCAGTATTTT	CASSLDEARGTDTQYF
-	TRBD1	TRBV27	TRBJ2-3	TGTGCCAGCAGTAAACAGGGGGCTGCAGATACGCAGTATTTT	CASSKQGAADTQYF
-	-	TRBV19	TRBJ1-3	TGTGCCAGTAGTTCGAGGGGGAGGGCCACTGGAAACACCATATATTTT	CASSSRGRATGNTIYF
-	-	TRBV9	TRBJ1-6	TGTGCCAGCAGCGGGGGGTTGGAGGATTCACCCCTCCACTTT	CASSGGLEDSPLHF
-	TRBD2	TRBV4-3	TRBJ2-1	TGCGCCAGCAGCCAAGATCATAGATTAGCGGGAGGCCATGAGCAGTTCTTC	CASSQDHRLAGGHEQFF